This paragraph reports one T cell receptor (beta chain). What it recognizes is unknown. Germline loops: CDR1 MNHEY, CDR2 SVGAGI. The CDR3 covers 12 residues. V lost 5 bases to trimming and J lost 7 bases, with 11 bases between them. The sample comes from a study of beta chain features in type 1 diabetes. The study's findings and limits: In cDNA sequencing, cells with high TCR expression could be over-represented. Shortening of TCRB CDR3s, moderate but significant, appeared in all four CD4+ subsets of Type 1 diabetes patients.

Sequencing targeted expressed TCRB transcripts, as all isolated RNA had been reverse transcribed. Using immunoSEQ multiplex PCR, the repertoire was profiled, and TCRdb retains in-frame clones only, with some absent. Of tens of thousands of clones in the sample, 50% were seen once. The chain employs TRBV6-5 and TRBJ2-5, with D possibly TRBD2 on 7 matching bases. This receptor was identified in a woman aged 30 to 39 in good health. Sequenced sample: stem cell memory CD4+ T cells from blood. The CDR3: CASSGGGGTQYF. Written as DNA, the CDR3 is TGTGCCAGCAGTGGGGGCGGGGGGACCCAGTACTTC.